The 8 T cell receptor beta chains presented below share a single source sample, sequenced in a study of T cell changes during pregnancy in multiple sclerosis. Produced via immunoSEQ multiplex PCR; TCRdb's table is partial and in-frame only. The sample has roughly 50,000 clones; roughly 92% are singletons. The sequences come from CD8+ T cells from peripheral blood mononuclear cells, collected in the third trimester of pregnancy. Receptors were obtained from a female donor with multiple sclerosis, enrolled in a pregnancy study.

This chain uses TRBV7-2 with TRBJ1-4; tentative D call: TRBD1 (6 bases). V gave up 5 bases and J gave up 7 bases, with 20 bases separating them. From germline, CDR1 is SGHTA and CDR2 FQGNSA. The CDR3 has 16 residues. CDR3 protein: CASSLLHRASREKLFF. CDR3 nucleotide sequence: TGTGCCAGCAGCCTCCTGCACAGGGCCAGCCGTGAAAAACTGTTTTTT.

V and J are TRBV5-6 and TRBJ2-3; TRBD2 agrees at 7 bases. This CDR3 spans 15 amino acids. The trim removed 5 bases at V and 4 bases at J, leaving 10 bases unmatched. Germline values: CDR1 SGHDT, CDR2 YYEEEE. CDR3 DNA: TGTGCCAGCAGGGAGGGCGGGAGTTTCCCAGATACGCAGTATTTT. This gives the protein CASREGGSFPDTQYF. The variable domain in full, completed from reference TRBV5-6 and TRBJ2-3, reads DAGVTQSPTHLIKTRGQQVTLRCSPKSGHDTVSWYQQALGQGPQFIFQYYEEEERQRGNFPDRFSGHQFPNYSSELNVNALLLGDSALYLCASREGGSFPDTQYFGPGTRLTVL.

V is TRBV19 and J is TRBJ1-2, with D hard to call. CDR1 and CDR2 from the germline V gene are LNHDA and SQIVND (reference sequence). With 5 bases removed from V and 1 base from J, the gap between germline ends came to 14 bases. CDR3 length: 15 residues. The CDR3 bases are TGTGCCAGTAGTTTGACTTCGGGGAATAACTATGGCTACACCTTC. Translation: CASSLTSGNNYGYTF.

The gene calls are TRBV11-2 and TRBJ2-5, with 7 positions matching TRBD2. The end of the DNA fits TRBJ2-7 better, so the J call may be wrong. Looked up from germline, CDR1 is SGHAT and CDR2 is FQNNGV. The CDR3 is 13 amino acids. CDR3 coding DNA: TGTGCCAGCAGCTTAGGGGGGGGGTACGAGCAGTACTTC. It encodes CASSLGGGYEQYF.

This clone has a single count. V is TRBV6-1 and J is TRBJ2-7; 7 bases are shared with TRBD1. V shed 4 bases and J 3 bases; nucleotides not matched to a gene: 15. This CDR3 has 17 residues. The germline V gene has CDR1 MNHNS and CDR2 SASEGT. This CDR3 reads CASSGKGSGRGNYEQYF. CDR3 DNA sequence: TGTGCCAGCAGTGGCAAAGGGTCGGGCAGGGGGAACTACGAGCAGTACTTC.

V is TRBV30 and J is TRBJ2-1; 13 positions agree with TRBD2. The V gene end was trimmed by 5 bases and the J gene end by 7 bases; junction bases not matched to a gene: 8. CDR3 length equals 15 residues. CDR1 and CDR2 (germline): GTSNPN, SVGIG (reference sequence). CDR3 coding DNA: TGTGCCTGGCCTGGACTAGCGGGAGCAAGGAATGAGCAGTTCTTC. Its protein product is CAWPGLAGARNEQFF.

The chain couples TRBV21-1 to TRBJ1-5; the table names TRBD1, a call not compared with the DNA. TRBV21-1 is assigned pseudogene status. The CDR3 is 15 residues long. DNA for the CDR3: TGTGCCAGCAGCTTACCGGGACAGCTAAATCAGCCCCAGCATTTT. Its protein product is CASSLPGQLNQPQHF.

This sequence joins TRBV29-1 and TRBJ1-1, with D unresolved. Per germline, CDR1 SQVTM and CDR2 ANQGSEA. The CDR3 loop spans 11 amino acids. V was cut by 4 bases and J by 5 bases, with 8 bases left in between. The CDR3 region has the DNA TGCAGCGTTGTCGAGAGTACTGAAGCTTTCTTT. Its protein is CSVVESTEAFF.